This T cell receptor (beta chain) is drawn from a study of cytomegalovirus exposure and HLA in healthy donors. The ends lost 1 base at V and 0 bases at J; junction bases unmatched: 3. Germline assignment: CDR1 SGHKS and CDR2 YYEKEE (reference sequence). There are 15 residues in the CDR3. Generated by immunoSEQ multiplex PCR, the TCRdb table keeps only in-frame clones and is missing some. This table holds some 290,000 clones, nearly 90% found once. The rearrangement joins TRBV5-5 to TRBJ2-7; 8 bases line up with TRBD2. Sequenced: PBMCs. The clonotype originates from a man aged 30-40 years in good health and CMV-seronegative. This CDR3 is CASSLTGLDSYEQYF. The CDR3 coding sequence is TGTGCCAGCAGCTTGACGGGACTAGACTCCTACGAGCAGTACTTC.